This T cell receptor (beta chain) was captured by sequencing in a study of blood T cell repertoires in COVID-19. Study information: The origin of the acute and convalescent COVID-19 samples was the United States, Italy and Spain. T cells, B-cell-depleted T cells, or PBMCs provided the cDNA or gDNA that served as material.

Per the original methods: Reference gene primer amplification yielded estimated nucleated cell counts. Method: immunoSEQ multiplex PCR; TCRdb's copy keeps in-frame clones and lacks some. V and J calls and clone size are copied from that table; D and trimming were computed from the DNA. The sample holds about 220,000 clones, 83% seen once. The ends lost 6 bases at V and 5 bases at J; junction bases unmatched: 12. The CDR3 has 15 amino acids. CDR1 is LNHDA and CDR2 is SQIVND in the germline V gene (reference sequence). Input material: peripheral blood. The rearrangement joins TRBV19 to TRBJ2-7; 8 bases match TRBD1. This sequence was found in a woman aged 40 to 55 with active or convalescent COVID-19. CDR3 nucleotide sequence: TGTGCCAGTAGCGCCGGACAGGGCGGTTTAGACGAGCAGTACTTC. Translating gives CASSAGQGGLDEQYF. Full variable domain (outside the CDR3, taken from reference TRBV19 and TRBJ2-7): DGGITQSPKYLFRKEGQNVTLSCEQNLNHDAMYWYRQDPGQGLRLIYYSQIVNDFQKGDIAEGYSVSREKKESFPLTVTSAQKNPTAFYLCASSAGQGGLDEQYFGPGTRLTVT.